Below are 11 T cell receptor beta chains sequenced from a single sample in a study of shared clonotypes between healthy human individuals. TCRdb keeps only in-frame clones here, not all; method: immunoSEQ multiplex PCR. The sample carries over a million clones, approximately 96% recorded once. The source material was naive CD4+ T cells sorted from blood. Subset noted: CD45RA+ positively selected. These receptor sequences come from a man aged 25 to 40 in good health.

Here the CDR3 reads CASSFFPPGTGYNNEQFF. The CDR3 DNA reads TGTGCCAGCAGTTTTTTCCCACCGGGGACAGGGTACAACAATGAGCAGTTCTTC. The rearrangement links TRBV27 to TRBJ2-1; 9 nucleotides align to TRBD1. With V trimmed by 3 bases and J by 5 bases, 14 bases remained unmatched. This CDR3 comprises 18 residues. Germline values: CDR1 MNHEY, CDR2 SMNVEV (reference sequence).

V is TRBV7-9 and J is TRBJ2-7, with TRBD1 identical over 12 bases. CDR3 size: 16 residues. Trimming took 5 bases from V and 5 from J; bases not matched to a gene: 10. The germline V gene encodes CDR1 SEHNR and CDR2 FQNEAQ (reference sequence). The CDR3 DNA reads TGTGCCAGCAGCGAAGAAGGGGACAGGGGGCTCCACGAGCAGTACTTC. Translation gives CASSEEGDRGLHEQYF.

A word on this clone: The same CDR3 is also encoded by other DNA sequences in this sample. The CDR3 sequence: CASSLDPSGTTDTQYF. CDR3 coding DNA: TGCGCCAGCAGTCTGGACCCTAGCGGGACCACAGATACGCAGTATTTT. The chain is built from TRBV5-1 and TRBJ2-3, with TRBD2 matching over 9 bases. V shed 5 bases, J shed 2 bases, and the junction held 9 bases outside the gene matches. Germline CDR1 and CDR2: SGHRS and YFSETQ. This CDR3 spans 16 amino acids.

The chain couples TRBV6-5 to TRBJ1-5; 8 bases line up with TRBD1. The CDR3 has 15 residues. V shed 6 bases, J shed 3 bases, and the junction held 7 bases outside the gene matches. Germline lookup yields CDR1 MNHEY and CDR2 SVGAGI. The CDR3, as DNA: TGTGCCAGCAGCAAGCAGACAGGGGACAATCAGCCCCAGCATTTT. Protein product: CASSKQTGDNQPQHF.

Written as DNA, the CDR3 is TGTGCCAGCAGAACCCAAGGGAACACTGAAGCTTTCTTT. Protein: CASRTQGNTEAFF. The chain couples TRBV2 to TRBJ1-1; D is ambiguous. This CDR3 has 13 amino acids. In germline, CDR1 is SNHLY, CDR2 FYNNEI. The germline V and J ends were trimmed by 6 bases and 1 base, with 9 bases remaining between them.

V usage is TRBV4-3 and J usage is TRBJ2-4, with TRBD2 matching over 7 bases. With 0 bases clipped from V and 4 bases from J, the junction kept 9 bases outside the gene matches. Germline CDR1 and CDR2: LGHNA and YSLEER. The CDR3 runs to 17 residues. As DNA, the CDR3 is TGCGCCAGCAGCCAAGATTTTCCGGGAGGCACGAAAAACATTCAGTACTTC. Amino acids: CASSQDFPGGTKNIQYF.

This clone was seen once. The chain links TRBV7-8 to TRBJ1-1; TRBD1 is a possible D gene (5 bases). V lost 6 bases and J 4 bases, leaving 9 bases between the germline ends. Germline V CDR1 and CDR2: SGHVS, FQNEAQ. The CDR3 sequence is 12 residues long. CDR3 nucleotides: TGTGCCAGCAGAGTGGGGGGCACTGAAGCTTTCTTT. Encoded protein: CASRVGGTEAFF. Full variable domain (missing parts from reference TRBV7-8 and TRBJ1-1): GAGVSQSPRYKVAKRGQDVALRCDPISGHVSLFWYQQALGQGPEFLTYFQNEAQLDKSGLPSDRFFAERPEGSVSTLKIQRTQQEDSAVYLCASRVGGTEAFFGQGTRLTVV.

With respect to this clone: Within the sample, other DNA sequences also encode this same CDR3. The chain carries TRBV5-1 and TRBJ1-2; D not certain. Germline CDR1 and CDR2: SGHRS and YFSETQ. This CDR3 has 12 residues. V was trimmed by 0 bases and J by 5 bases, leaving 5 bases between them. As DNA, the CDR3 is TGCGCCAGCAGCTTGGTAGGTTATGGCTACACCTTC. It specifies CASSLVGYGYTF.

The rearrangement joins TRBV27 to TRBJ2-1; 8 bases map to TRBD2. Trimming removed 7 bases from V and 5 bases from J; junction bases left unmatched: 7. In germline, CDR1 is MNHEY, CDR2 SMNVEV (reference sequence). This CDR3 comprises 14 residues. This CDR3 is CASISTSAHNEQFF. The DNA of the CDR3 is TGTGCCAGCATTTCGACTAGCGCCCACAATGAGCAGTTCTTC.

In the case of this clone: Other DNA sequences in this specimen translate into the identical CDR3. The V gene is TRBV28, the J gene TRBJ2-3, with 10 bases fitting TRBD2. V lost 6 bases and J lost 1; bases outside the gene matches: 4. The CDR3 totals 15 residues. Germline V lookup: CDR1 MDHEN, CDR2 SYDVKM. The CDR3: CASSPTSGGTDTQYF. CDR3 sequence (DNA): TGTGCCAGCAGCCCTACTAGCGGGGGCACAGATACGCAGTATTTT. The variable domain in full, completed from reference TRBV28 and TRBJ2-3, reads DVKVTQSSRYLVKRTGEKVFLECVQDMDHENMFWYRQDPGLGLRLIYFSYDVKMKEKGDIPEGYSVSREKKERFSLILESASTNQTSMYLCASSPTSGGTDTQYFGPGTRLTVL.

In DNA form, the CDR3 reads TGCGCCAGCAATCGCGAGCAGTACTTC. This codes for CASNREQYF. V usage is TRBV5-1 and J usage is TRBJ2-7; D remains ambiguous. This CDR3 comprises 9 residues. CDR1 and CDR2 from the germline V gene are SGHRS and YFSETQ. V was cut by 6 bases and J by 6 bases, with 4 bases left in between.